Listed here are 30 T cell receptor beta chains from one sample, sequenced in a study of T cell responses to AZD1222 COVID-19 vaccine. Here immunoSEQ multiplex PCR was the method, and the copy in TCRdb shows in-frame clones only, minus some. This sample yields 150,000 to 200,000 clones, of which around 87% are seen a single time; 2.5% to 3% belongs to the top ten. The starting material was peripheral blood, obtained on day 0 of MenACWY control vaccination. The origin of the receptors is an adult in good health.

In the case of this clone: In the same sample, other DNA sequences code for this CDR3. This chain connects TRBV5-1 to TRBJ2-7, with TRBD2 matching over 13 bases. J gave up 2 bases and V 3 bases, and 2 bases lay outside the gene matches. The CDR3 has 15 residues. In germline, CDR1 is SGHRS, CDR2 YFSETQ. The CDR3 bases are TGCGCCAGCAGCTCCGGACTAGCGGGGGCCTACGAGCAGTACTTC. Encoded protein: CASSSGLAGAYEQYF.

The rearrangement joins TRBV12-5 to TRBJ1-1, with TRBD1 matching 12 bases. With V trimmed by 3 bases and J by 1 base, 9 bases remained unmatched. From germline, CDR1 is LGHNT and CDR2 FRNRAP. CDR3 length: 18 residues. CDR3 nucleotides: TGTGCTAGTGGTTTCCATCAGTGGGACAGGGGGCAGAACACTGAAGCTTTCTTT. This encodes CASGFHQWDRGQNTEAFF.

The sample holds a few counts of this clone. Other DNA sequences in the same sample also yield this CDR3. This chain uses TRBV30 with TRBJ1-3; the D gene is possibly TRBD1 (6 bases). This CDR3 has 12 amino acids. Trimming removed 3 bases from V and 6 bases from J, with 9 bases in between. Germline V CDR1 and CDR2: GTSNPN, SVGIG (reference sequence). CDR3 sequence (DNA): TGTGCCTGGAGAGGGGGGGCAAACACCATATATTTT. Its translation is CAWRGGANTIYF.

The V gene is TRBV9, the J gene TRBJ2-3; possibly TRBD1 for D (5 bases). The CDR3 spans 15 residues. Per the germline V gene, CDR1 is SGDLS and CDR2 is YYNGEE. The V and J ends lost 4 bases and 1 base respectively, with 13 bases between them. CDR3 amino acids: CASSPRQTGTDTQYF. CDR3 nucleotide sequence: TGTGCCAGCAGCCCTCGACAGACAGGCACAGATACGCAGTATTTT.

J is TRBJ2-3 and V is TRBV28; D is uncertain. The germline gives CDR1 MDHEN, CDR2 SYDVKM. V lost 5 bases and J lost 2, with 20 bases in between. The CDR3 runs 17 residues. The CDR3 DNA reads TGTGCCAGCAGTCCCTCAGACACGTTCGTCTTCACAGATACGCAGTATTTT. It codes for CASSPSDTFVFTDTQYF.

The gene calls are TRBV10-1 and TRBJ1-2, with 9 bases fitting TRBD1. Germline CDR1 and CDR2: WNHNN and SYGVQD (reference sequence). V lost 3 bases and J lost 3; bases outside the gene matches: 23. The CDR3 sequence is 21 residues long. CDR3 bases: TGCGCCAGCAGTGATCCGGCTTCGCAAATACAGGGGGCTAGGTGGGACTATGGCTACACCTTC. Translated: CASSDPASQIQGARWDYGYTF.

The rearrangement uses TRBV5-8 and TRBJ1-6, with D unclear. V lost 1 base and J lost 11, with 7 bases in between. This CDR3 is built from 12 residues. Looked up from germline, CDR1 is SGHTS and CDR2 is YDEGEE. Written as DNA, the CDR3 is TGTGCCAGCAGCTTGACAGAGCCACCCCTCCACTTT. The encoded protein is CASSLTEPPLHF.

The chain couples TRBV5-1 to TRBJ2-2; 14 bases line up with TRBD2. Germline loops: CDR1 SGHRS, CDR2 YFSETQ. CDR3 size: 18 residues. V shed 4 bases, J shed 0 bases, and the junction held 5 bases outside the gene matches. This CDR3 reads CASSQGLAGGSNTGELFF. The CDR3 DNA sequence: TGCGCCAGCAGCCAAGGACTAGCGGGGGGCTCGAACACCGGGGAGCTGTTTTTT.

The V call is TRBV6-5, the J call TRBJ1-4, with a tentative D call TRBD1 (6 bases). The germline V and J ends were trimmed by 6 bases and 0 bases, with 11 bases remaining between them. The CDR3 loop spans 15 amino acids. CDR1 and CDR2 from the germline V gene are MNHEY and SVGAGI. The DNA for the CDR3 is TGTGCCAGCAGAACAGGGCGAGCAACTAATGAAAAACTGTTTTTT. Translating gives CASRTGRATNEKLFF.

This chain connects TRBV5-6 to TRBJ2-1; TRBD2 aligns across 10 bases. CDR3 length: 15 amino acids. Per germline, CDR1 SGHDT and CDR2 YYEEEE. Germline trimming cut 2 bases from V and 5 bases from J; bases unmatched to any gene: 4. This chain's CDR3 is CASSLLAGPDNEQFF. The CDR3 region has the DNA TGTGCCAGCAGCTTACTAGCGGGACCCGACAATGAGCAGTTCTTC.

This chain uses TRBV6-6 with TRBJ2-5; 12 bases map to TRBD2. The CDR3 contains 17 residues. The trim removed 5 bases at V and 4 bases at J, leaving 11 bases unmatched. Germline CDR1 reads MNHNY; CDR2 reads SVGAGI (reference sequence). CDR3 in amino acids: CASSPMTSGRRGETQYF. As DNA, the CDR3 is TGTGCCAGCAGTCCCATGACTAGCGGGAGAAGGGGAGAGACCCAGTACTTC.

The genes are TRBV6-2 or TRBV6-3 and TRBJ2-7; D unclear. Trimming cost V 5 bases and J 2 bases, with 22 bases left between them. Germline CDR1 MNHEY, CDR2 SVGEGT. This CDR3 has 17 amino acids. This CDR3 reads CASSPLPTGRMAYEQYF. The DNA for the CDR3 is TGTGCCAGCAGTCCGCTCCCGACTGGAAGGATGGCCTACGAGCAGTACTTC.

The V call is TRBV6-5, the J call TRBJ2-7; no definite D call. The germline V gene encodes CDR1 MNHEY and CDR2 SVGAGI. V lost 2 bases, J lost 7 bases, and 6 bases lay in between. CDR3 length: 11 residues. The CDR3 reads CASSYAREQYF. The CDR3 bases are TGTGCCAGCAGTTACGCCAGGGAGCAGTACTTC.

This clone was counted between two and nine times. In the same sample, other DNA sequences code for this CDR3. The chain has TRBV5-6 and TRBJ2-3; tentative D call: TRBD2 (6 bases). This CDR3 spans 13 amino acids. From germline, CDR1 is SGHDT and CDR2 YYEEEE. V lost 4 bases, J lost 6 bases, and 12 bases lay in between. CDR3 loop: CASSLTRGDTQYF. CDR3 bases: TGTGCCAGCAGCCTGACCCGGGGGGATACGCAGTATTTT.

V usage is TRBV7-3 and J usage is TRBJ2-1, with D possibly matching TRBD1 (6 bases). CDR3 length: 13 amino acids. Trimming removed 5 bases from V and 4 bases from J, with 9 bases in between. CDR1 is SGHTA, CDR2 FQGTGA, per germline. The DNA of the CDR3 is TGTGCCAGCAGCACGGACAGATACAATGAGCAGTTCTTC. The encoded protein is CASSTDRYNEQFF.

The rearrangement joins TRBV5-1 to TRBJ1-1, with unresolved D. CDR3 length: 15 amino acids. Germline V gene lookup returns CDR1 SGHRS and CDR2 YFSETQ. Trimming took 3 bases from V and 0 from J, leaving 12 bases between them. For the CDR3, the DNA is TGCGCCAGCAGCTGGGATTTGGGGATGAACACTGAAGCTTTCTTT. Encoded protein: CASSWDLGMNTEAFF.

This chain links TRBV19 with TRBJ2-5, with D perhaps matching TRBD2 (5 bases). Trimming took 1 base from V and 2 from J, leaving 11 bases between them. In germline, CDR1 is LNHDA, CDR2 SQIVND (reference sequence). The CDR3 loop spans 15 amino acids. CDR3 coding DNA: TGTGCCAGTAGTATAGCCCGGACTCAGCAAGAGACCCAGTACTTC. Its translation: CASSIARTQQETQYF.

V gene TRBV12-3 or TRBV12-4 combines with J gene TRBJ2-7; no clear D gene. The CDR3 contains 13 residues. V was cut by 6 bases and J by 6 bases, with 15 bases left in between. The CDR3 is CASSSPSGSEQYF. The DNA of the CDR3 is TGTGCCAGCAGCTCCCCTTCGGGTTCCGAGCAGTACTTC.

This clone was detected once. The rearrangement joins TRBV3-1 (or the pseudogene TRBV3-2) to TRBJ2-7; D gene ambiguous. V lost 0 bases and J lost 5, with 14 bases in between. This CDR3 contains 15 residues. Germline CDR1 reads LGHDT; CDR2 reads YNNKEL (reference sequence). Here the CDR3 reads CASSQDMTRSDEQYF. The CDR3 DNA sequence: TGTGCCAGCAGCCAAGACATGACAAGATCGGACGAGCAGTACTTC.

J is TRBJ1-1 and V is TRBV6-2 or TRBV6-3; unclear D gene. Trimming cost V 2 bases and J 1 base, with 5 bases left between them. Per germline, CDR1 MNHEY and CDR2 SVGEGT. The CDR3 totals 13 residues. Written as DNA, the CDR3 is TGTGCCAGCAGTTACGCCGGGAACACTGAAGCTTTCTTT. Residues: CASSYAGNTEAFF.

J is TRBJ2-7 and V is TRBV19; perhaps D is TRBD1 or TRBD2 (7 bases each). The CDR3 is made up of 15 amino acids. CDR1 is LNHDA, CDR2 SQIVND, per germline (reference sequence). Trimming took 0 bases from V and 5 from J, leaving 14 bases between them. The DNA for the CDR3 is TGTGCCAGTAGTATAGAGACAGGGAGGGTCCACGAGCAGTACTTC. Translation: CASSIETGRVHEQYF.

This chain connects TRBV30 to TRBJ1-2; possibly TRBD1 for D (5 bases). Germline CDR1 is GTSNPN and CDR2 is SVGIG (reference sequence). Trimming removed 8 bases at V and 1 base at J, with 17 bases between. The CDR3 totals 14 residues. The CDR3 reads CARIPGPNNYGYTF. CDR3 coding DNA: TGTGCCCGGATCCCGGGACCCAATAACTATGGCTACACCTTC. The full variable domain, rest sourced from reference TRBV30 and TRBJ1-2, is SQTIHQWPATLVQPVGSPLSLECTVEGTSNPNLYWYRQAAGRGLQLLFYSVGIGQISSEVPQNLSASRPQDRQFILSSKKLLLSDSGFYLCARIPGPNNYGYTFGSGTRLTVV.

The V gene is TRBV13, the J gene TRBJ2-3, with D hard to call. Looked up from germline, CDR1 is PRHDT and CDR2 is FYEKMQ (reference sequence). V dropped 8 bases and J dropped 3 bases, with 12 bases sitting between them. The CDR3 runs to 13 residues. This CDR3 reads CASLTRGTDTQYF. DNA of the CDR3: TGTGCCAGCCTGACGAGAGGTACAGATACGCAGTATTTT.

This clone was seen only a few times. The chain has TRBV11-3 and TRBJ2-7; possible D gene TRBD1, 6 bases. Germline CDR1 and CDR2: SGHNT and YENEEA. The CDR3 runs to 14 residues. Trimming took 3 bases from V and 2 from J, leaving 11 bases between them. The CDR3 nucleotides read TGTGCCAGCAGCTTCCCTAGACAGGCCTACGAGCAGTACTTC. This sequence encodes CASSFPRQAYEQYF.

The chain joins TRBV5-1 to TRBJ1-5; D may be TRBD1 (6 bases). CDR1 and CDR2 from the germline V gene are SGHRS and YFSETQ. The CDR3 has 14 residues. Trimming pared 0 bases from V and 9 bases from J, leaving 13 bases between. The CDR3 region is CASSLGTAPGPQHF. The CDR3 region has the DNA TGCGCCAGCAGCTTGGGGACAGCCCCGGGGCCCCAGCATTTT.

The V gene is TRBV6-4, the J gene TRBJ1-2; maybe TRBD1 (5 bases). Trimming left V 0 bases short and J 7 bases short, with 9 bases between. Germline CDR1 reads MRHNA; CDR2 reads SNTAGT. CDR3 size: 13 residues. CDR3 amino acids: CASSDSQGFGYTF. As DNA, the CDR3 is TGTGCCAGCAGTGACTCCCAGGGTTTTGGCTACACCTTC.

The chain combines TRBV6-5 with TRBJ2-1; TRBD1 might be the D (5 bases). The V gene lost 5 bases and the J gene lost 10 bases, with 15 bases spanning the gap. Germline CDR1 MNHEY, CDR2 SVGAGI. The CDR3 has 13 amino acids. The CDR3 sequence: CASSRERGWEQFF. Here the CDR3 DNA reads TGTGCCAGCAGTCGTGAAAGGGGCTGGGAGCAGTTCTTC.

This chain uses TRBV19 with TRBJ1-5, with a possible D match to TRBD1 (5 bases). CDR1 LNHDA and CDR2 SQIVND come from the germline V gene (reference sequence). The CDR3 covers 16 residues. The V gene lost 2 bases and the J gene lost 3 bases, with 14 bases spanning the gap. Here the CDR3 reads CASSIYVGEHNQPQHF. CDR3 bases: TGTGCCAGTAGTATATATGTAGGGGAACACAATCAGCCCCAGCATTTT.

The CDR3 nucleotides read TGTGCCAGGGGACTAAACCGGGACAGCTACTACTACGAGCAGTACTTC. It translates to CARGLNRDSYYYEQYF. The gene calls are TRBV21-1 and TRBJ2-7. TRBV21-1 is given as a pseudogene. This CDR3 region has 16 residues.

The count of this clone is one. Within the sample, other DNA sequences also encode this same CDR3. The genes are TRBV3-1 (or the pseudogene TRBV3-2) and TRBJ2-5, with TRBD2 identical over 13 bases. CDR3 length equals 16 residues. The junction had 4 bases not matched to a gene; V was cut back by 4 bases and J by 2 bases. From germline, CDR1 is LGHDT and CDR2 YNNKEL (reference sequence). The chain's CDR3 is CASSPGLAGAQETQYF. In DNA, the CDR3 is TGTGCCAGCAGCCCCGGACTAGCGGGAGCACAAGAGACCCAGTACTTC.